These 26 T cell receptor beta chains were all obtained from the same sample, sequenced in a study of shared clonotypes between healthy human individuals (dated by TCRdb to the early 2020s). Library preparation used the immunoSEQ multiplex PCR assay. Here the immuneACCESS table is served through TCRdb, limited to in-frame sequences with V and J called. Missing clones are a known gap in these copies; in checked studies unresolved V genes cover under half, and the rest lacks a known reason. For this sample there are around 2,000,000 clones; around 95% appear just once. The ten top clones hold around 0.13% of the sample. The specimen was naive CD4+ T cells sorted from blood. The sample's cell subset or site label, decoded: CD45RA+ positively selected. The receptor set was obtained from a man aged 18 to 30 in good health.

Comments on this clone: Other DNA sequences in the same sample also yield this CDR3. The chain recombines TRBV6-6 with TRBJ1-3; no firm D call. The V end was cut by 7 bases, the J end by 0 bases, with 4 bases between. CDR3 length: 12 amino acids. The germline gives CDR1 MNHNY, CDR2 SVGAGI (reference sequence). The CDR3 here is CASTPSGNTIYF. CDR3 coding DNA: TGTGCCAGCACCCCCTCTGGAAACACCATATATTTT.

V gene TRBV5-1 combines with J gene TRBJ2-3, with 8 bases aligning to TRBD2. V shed 2 bases, J shed 3 bases, and the junction held 11 bases outside the gene matches. Germline V gene data show CDR1 as SGHRS and CDR2 as YFSETQ. The CDR3 consists of 17 residues. The CDR3 DNA follows: TGCGCCAGCAGCTTAACCTCCGGGACTAGGCGGACAGATACGCAGTATTTT. This gives the protein CASSLTSGTRRTDTQYF.

Notes on this clone: Other DNA sequences of this sample code for an identical CDR3. The chain combines TRBV9 with TRBJ1-2; D gene uncertain. Germline V lookup: CDR1 SGDLS, CDR2 YYNGEE. There are 13 residues in the CDR3. V lost 0 bases to trimming and J lost 2 bases, with 5 bases between them. CDR3 coding DNA: TGTGCCAGCAGCGTAGATGAAAACTATGGCTACACCTTC. Its protein is CASSVDENYGYTF.

The chain couples TRBV2 to TRBJ2-7, with D tentatively TRBD1 or TRBD2 (7 bases each). Germline V gene lookup returns CDR1 SNHLY and CDR2 FYNNEI. CDR3 length: 15 amino acids. Trimming removed 3 bases from V and 5 bases from J, with 17 bases in between. For the CDR3, the DNA is TGTGCCAGCAGTGAGGGAGGGTTAGGGGGCGACGAGCAGTACTTC. It is translated as CASSEGGLGGDEQYF.

This clone was observed once. J is TRBJ2-1 and V is TRBV20-1, with no clear D. The length of the CDR3 is 11 residues. Trimming shortened V by 6 bases and J by 6 bases, and 9 bases separated the two germline ends. Germline assignment: CDR1 DFQATT and CDR2 SNEGSKA (reference sequence). DNA for the CDR3: TGCAGTGCCGGCCAACCCAATGAGCAGTTCTTC. Protein: CSAGQPNEQFF.

The chain uses TRBV9 and TRBJ2-1; TRBD2 might be the D (6 bases). CDR3 size: 14 residues. Germline V gene data show CDR1 as SGDLS and CDR2 as YYNGEE. V was shortened by 3 bases and J by 6 bases, with 13 bases between the two germline ends. CDR3 DNA sequence: TGTGCCAGCAGCGCGCGGGACTTCGGCAATGAGCAGTTCTTC. Translated: CASSARDFGNEQFF.

This sequence joins TRBV27 and TRBJ2-7; D remains ambiguous. Trimming took 3 bases from V and 0 from J, leaving 9 bases between them. CDR3 length equals 14 residues. Germline V CDR1 and CDR2: MNHEY, SMNVEV (reference sequence). The CDR3 is CASSFGIDSYEQYF. In DNA, the CDR3 is TGTGCCAGCAGTTTTGGGATAGACTCCTACGAGCAGTACTTC.

The rearrangement uses TRBV2 and TRBJ1-2; D gene unclear. This CDR3 has 11 amino acids. Germline assignment: CDR1 SNHLY and CDR2 FYNNEI. V dropped 8 bases and J dropped 7 bases, with 11 bases sitting between them. The CDR3 loop reads CASLQTVGYTF. CDR3 bases: TGTGCCAGCCTCCAAACGGTTGGCTACACCTTC.

The V and J genes are TRBV5-6 and TRBJ1-3, with 7 bases aligning to TRBD1. This CDR3 is built from 17 residues. Germline-derived CDR1 and CDR2 are SGHDT and YYEEEE. V lost 4 bases to trimming and J lost 4 bases; unmatched junction nucleotides: 14. CDR3 nucleotides: TGTGCCAGCAGCCCCCTGGCACAGGGGTTTTCCGGAAACACCATATATTTT. The encoded protein is CASSPLAQGFSGNTIYF.

V and J are TRBV6-1 and TRBJ1-6, with D possibly being TRBD1 (5 bases). V lost 7 bases and J 9 bases, leaving 16 bases between the germline ends. The CDR3 consists of 14 residues. CDR1 is MNHNS, CDR2 SASEGT, per germline. The CDR3 bases are TGTGCCAGCAACGTGGGGGGAGTTGGTTCACCCCTCCACTTT. Amino acids: CASNVGGVGSPLHF.

The gene calls are TRBV5-1 and TRBJ1-1, with TRBD1 matching 8 bases. The CDR3 consists of 16 residues. Germline V gene data show CDR1 as SGHRS and CDR2 as YFSETQ. With V trimmed by 4 bases and J by 1 base, 9 bases remained unmatched. CDR3 residues: CASSLVTGDRNTEAFF. The CDR3 nucleotides read TGCGCCAGCAGCCTCGTGACAGGGGATCGGAACACTGAAGCTTTCTTT.

This clone was detected only once. This chain joins TRBV5-1 and TRBJ1-1; no reliable D call. The CDR3 extends over 14 amino acids. V was pared by 3 bases and J by 0 bases, with 9 bases between. The germline V gene has CDR1 SGHRS and CDR2 YFSETQ. Written as DNA, the CDR3 is TGCGCCAGCAGCTCAGACGGGCTGAACACTGAAGCTTTCTTT. Its translation is CASSSDGLNTEAFF.

This chain joins TRBV6-1 and TRBJ1-6; 9 nucleotides line up with TRBD1. CDR1 MNHNS and CDR2 SASEGT come from the germline V gene. The CDR3 runs 13 residues. The J segment lost 15 bases and the V segment lost 5 bases, leaving 8 bases of the junction unmatched. The CDR3 DNA follows: TGTGCCAGCAGTCCACTACAGGGGGCCCTCCTCCACTTT. It is translated as CASSPLQGALLHF.

The chain employs TRBV7-2 and TRBJ2-1, with 7 bases fitting TRBD2. This CDR3 has 16 amino acids. J was trimmed by 4 bases and V by 2 bases; bases with no gene match: 8. Germline assignment: CDR1 SGHTA and CDR2 FQGNSA. This CDR3 is CASSLSGGGPYNEQFF. The CDR3 DNA reads TGTGCCAGCAGCTTATCTGGCGGGGGTCCTTACAATGAGCAGTTCTTC.

The chain joins TRBV30 to TRBJ1-1; D gene ambiguous. V was clipped by 3 bases and J by 7 bases, with 9 bases between them. This CDR3 is 11 amino acids long. Germline CDR1 reads GTSNPN; CDR2 reads SVGIG (reference sequence). DNA for the CDR3: TGTGCCTGGAGCGGGATCTATGAAGCTTTCTTT. Its translation: CAWSGIYEAFF.

The genes are TRBV10-2 and TRBJ2-7, with 7 positions matching TRBD1. CDR1 WSHSY and CDR2 SAAADI come from the germline V gene. The CDR3 is 12 amino acids. V lost 8 bases, J lost 4 bases, and 5 bases stayed unmatched. The CDR3 loop reads CASGGQIYEQYF. DNA of the CDR3: TGCGCCAGCGGGGGACAGATATACGAGCAGTACTTC.

Turning to this clone: Different DNA sequences within this sample yield the same CDR3. The CDR3 DNA reads as TGCAGTGCTAGGTCCGTCTATGGCTACACCTTC. It is translated as CSARSVYGYTF. The rearrangement uses TRBV20-1 and TRBJ1-2, with unresolved D. The CDR3 runs to 11 residues. Between the trimmed V and J ends, which lost 3 bases and 4 bases, there was a span of 6 bases. The germline gives CDR1 DFQATT, CDR2 SNEGSKA (reference sequence).

In its sample, this clone was seen a few times. CDR3 coding DNA: TGTGCCAGCAGCCAGCTGGAGAGCCATGGCTACACCTTC. Its translation is CASSQLESHGYTF. The V and J genes are TRBV7-9 and TRBJ1-2, with D unresolved. V was shortened by 5 bases and J by 6 bases, with 13 bases between the two germline ends. Germline V gene data show CDR1 as SEHNR and CDR2 as FQNEAQ (reference sequence). The CDR3 length is 13 residues.

The chain couples TRBV7-9 to TRBJ2-5, with D tentatively TRBD1 or TRBD2 (5 bases each). The CDR3 totals 15 residues. The V end lost 3 bases, the J end lost 4 bases, and 15 bases lay between the germline ends. Germline-derived CDR1 and CDR2 are SEHNR and FQNEAQ (reference sequence). The CDR3 nucleotides are TGTGCCAGCAGCTTCGCCGGGACCTACCGAGAGACCCAGTACTTC. Encoded protein: CASSFAGTYRETQYF.

The chain carries TRBV7-9 and TRBJ1-4, with D unclear. With 5 bases removed from V and 1 base from J, the gap between germline ends came to 17 bases. The CDR3 extends over 17 amino acids. Germline V gene sequence: CDR1 SEHNR, CDR2 FQNEAQ (reference sequence). CDR3: CASSPRVGYRTNEKLFF. The CDR3 nucleotides are TGTGCCAGCAGCCCAAGGGTGGGTTACCGAACTAATGAAAAACTGTTTTTT.

The chain carries TRBV5-1 and TRBJ1-1; 7 positions agree with TRBD1. The germline V gene encodes CDR1 SGHRS and CDR2 YFSETQ. The ends lost 2 bases at V and 5 bases at J; junction bases unmatched: 9. This CDR3 region has 15 residues. The CDR3 bases are TGCGCCAGCAGCTTCGGAGGGGGCGCGGCTACTGAAGCTTTCTTT. As protein: CASSFGGGAATEAFF.

As regards this clone: A junction boundary mismatches the germline segment, possibly from a read error. This chain joins TRBV7-7 and TRBJ2-3; 13 nucleotides align to TRBD2. This CDR3 has 16 residues. Germline CDR1 and CDR2: SSHAT and FNYEAQ (reference sequence). CDR3 amino acids: CASSRGLAGSTDTQYF. The CDR3 DNA follows: TGTGCTAGCAGCAGGGGACTAGCGGGGAGCACAGATACGCAGTATTTT.

This clone was observed a single time. This same CDR3 is encoded by further DNA sequences in the sample. V usage is TRBV5-1 and J usage is TRBJ2-7, with 7 bases lining up with TRBD1. Germline V CDR1 and CDR2: SGHRS, YFSETQ. J lost 4 bases, V lost 0 bases, and 4 bases had no gene match. The CDR3 length is 14 residues. The CDR3 region has the DNA TGCGCCAGCAGCTTGGGAGGGACAGCGTACGAGCAGTACTTC. It yields the protein CASSLGGTAYEQYF.

Written as DNA, the CDR3 is TGTGCCAGCAGTGATTGGGACACCCGGGGTGGCTACACCTTC. Its translation is CASSDWDTRGGYTF. The rearrangement uses TRBV6-1 and TRBJ1-2; tentative D call: TRBD1 (6 bases). CDR3 length: 14 residues. The germline gives CDR1 MNHNS, CDR2 SASEGT. V was shortened by 3 bases and J by 7 bases, with 15 bases between the two germline ends.

The V gene is TRBV5-1, the J gene TRBJ2-5; 8 nucleotides match TRBD2. Germline CDR1 SGHRS, CDR2 YFSETQ. There are 13 residues in the CDR3. Trimming cost V 4 bases and J 9 bases; bases outside gene matches: 8. CDR3 DNA: TGCGCCAGCAGCGAGGGACTAGTGGTTCCCCAGTACTTC. It translates to CASSEGLVVPQYF.

V gene TRBV4-3 combines with J gene TRBJ2-5; D may match TRBD1 or TRBD2 (5 bases each). Germline lookup yields CDR1 LGHNA and CDR2 YSLEER. This CDR3 has 17 residues. V lost 0 bases to trimming and J lost 2 bases, with 16 bases between them. CDR3 bases: TGCGCCAGCAGCCAAGATACGGGCTTCGGGGCGCAAGAGACCCAGTACTTC. Protein sequence: CASSQDTGFGAQETQYF.